This record looks at one T cell receptor beta chain sequence and its context. The data are from a study of cytomegalovirus exposure and HLA in healthy donors. With 7 bases clipped from V and 4 bases from J, the junction kept 10 bases outside the gene matches. The germline V gene encodes CDR1 SGDLS and CDR2 YYNGEE. The CDR3 extends over 14 amino acids. Researchers ran the PCR with 60 Vbeta and 13 Jbeta primers. Assay used: immunoSEQ multiplex PCR; TCRdb lists only in-frame clones, some missing. The sample lists 130,000 or so clones, approximately 82% occurring once. The rearrangement links TRBV9 to TRBJ2-7; 8 nucleotides match TRBD2. The sequenced sample was PBMCs. The TCR was taken from a man aged 35-49 years in good health and CMV-seronegative. CDR3 in amino acids: CASSGGGLTYEQYF. The CDR3, as DNA: TGTGCCAGCTCCGGGGGGGGGCTCACGTACGAGCAGTACTTC.